Listed below are T cell receptor beta chains from one sample, sequenced in a study of blood T cell repertoires in COVID-19. Sequencing used immunoSEQ multiplex PCR; TCRdb keeps in-frame clones, though not all of them. The sample shows about 70,000 clones, approximately 90% of them seen only once. Material: peripheral blood. These receptors all come from a man aged 50 to 60 with COVID-19, enrolled during active disease. CDR3s include the opening cysteine and the closing phenylalanine or tryptophan. The order of the fields is clone size, V gene, D gene, J gene, CDR3 DNA, CDR3 protein. D genes are given only for firm matches. Some rows mark clone size as missing; the rest say once, few, many or name a class of expanded clone.

NA	TRBV7-2	TRBD2	TRBJ2-5	TGTGCCAGCAGCTTAGCGGGACTAGCGGGAGTAGGAGAGACCCAGTACTTC	CASSLAGLAGVGETQYF
NA	TRBV14	NA	TRBJ2-7	TGTGCCAGCAGCCAAGCTTGGGCAGGATCATCCCTAACTGTAAAGCAGTACTTC	CASSQAWAGSSLTVKQYF
NA	TRBV4-3	NA	TRBJ1-1	TGCGCCAGCAGCCAAGACCGGGGCGGGGACACTGAAGCTTTCTTT	CASSQDRGGDTEAFF
NA	TRBV15	TRBD1	TRBJ1-2	TGTGCCACCAGCAGGGGACAGGGGACAGCCTATGGCTACACCTTC	CATSRGQGTAYGYTF
NA	TRBV4-1	NA	TRBJ1-2	TGCGCCAGCAGCCAAGATACGGCTAACTATGGCTACACCTTC	CASSQDTANYGYTF
NA	TRBV24-1	NA	TRBJ2-7	TGTGCCACCAGTGACCCACAACGAAGTCCCTACGAGCAGTACTTC	CATSDPQRSPYEQYF
NA	TRBV5-4	TRBD2	TRBJ2-7	TGTGCCAGCAGCTTACTAGCGGGAGGCGGCGAGCAGTACTTC	CASSLLAGGGEQYF
NA	TRBV29-1	NA	TRBJ2-1	TGCAGCGCCGGGTTAGGAGACAATGAGCAGTTCTTC	CSAGLGDNEQFF
NA	TRBV10-3	TRBD2	TRBJ2-7	TGTGCCATCAGTGGGGGATGGGGGGGATACGAGCAGTACTTC	CAISGGWGGYEQYF
NA	TRBV5-6	NA	TRBJ2-1	TGTGCCAGCAGCTTTGAGCAGGGCCCCTACAATGAGCAGTTCTTC	CASSFEQGPYNEQFF
NA	TRBV29-1	NA	TRBJ2-5	TGCAGCGGCACCGGGGTCGGGGAGACCCAGTACTTC	CSGTGVGETQYF
NA	TRBV9	NA	TRBJ2-3	TGTGCCAGCAGCGGATTACTAGATGCAGATACGCAGTATTTT	CASSGLLDADTQYF
NA	TRBV11-2	TRBD2	TRBJ2-1	TGTGCCAGCAGCCCCTGGGCGGGAGGGCCCAGTGAGCAGTTCTTC	CASSPWAGGPSEQFF
few	TRBV28	NA	TRBJ1-4	TGTGCCAGCAGTGCCGGGAGTGAAAAACTGTTTTTT	CASSAGSEKLFF
NA	TRBV27	TRBD1	TRBJ1-2	TGTGCCAGCAGTGTCCAACAGGGGTCCTATGGCTACACCTTC	CASSVQQGSYGYTF
NA	TRBV15	NA	TRBJ1-1	TGTGCCACCAGCAGAGATCTCGCCGGGAACACTGAAGCTTTCTTT	CATSRDLAGNTEAFF
NA	TRBV9	NA	TRBJ2-6	TGTGCCAGCAGCGGACAGGCTACCGGGGCCAACGTCCTGACTTTC	CASSGQATGANVLTF
few	TRBV4-1	NA	TRBJ1-3	TGCGCCAGCAGCCGCCTCCGGGCGGGAGGGCAGGGAGGAAACACCATATATTTT	CASSRLRAGGQGGNTIYF
NA	TRBV29-1	NA	TRBJ1-1	TGCAGCGTGGCGGACGGGGTAGATGAAGCTTTCTTT	CSVADGVDEAFF
NA	TRBV4-3	TRBD1	TRBJ2-5	TGCGCCAGCAGCCAATACAGGGGATGGGAGACCCAGTACTTC	CASSQYRGWETQYF
once	TRBV11-2	NA	TRBJ2-7	TGTGCCAGCAGCTTAGAACTAACCAAGTCCTACGAGCAGTACTTC	CASSLELTKSYEQYF
NA	TRBV10-3	TRBD2	TRBJ2-2	TGTGCCATCAGAGAAAGCGGGAGTGGCACCGGGGAGCTGTTTTTT	CAIRESGSGTGELFF
NA	TRBV11-2	TRBD1	TRBJ2-7	TGTGCCAGCAGTACCCGGCCGGGACAGGGGCCCGAGCAGTACTTC	CASSTRPGQGPEQYF
NA	TRBV7-8	TRBD1	TRBJ2-1	TGTGCCAGCAGCATCGGACAGGGGGGAGACAATGAGCAGTTCTTC	CASSIGQGGDNEQFF
NA	TRBV14	NA	TRBJ2-5	TGTGCCAGCAGCCACTCGACCAGGCTGTCAGAGACCCAGTACTTC	CASSHSTRLSETQYF
NA	TRBV23-1	NA	TRBJ2-1	TGCGCCAGCAGCCTCCCCCGGGGTGAGCAGTTCTTC	CASSLPRGEQFF
NA	TRBV24-1	TRBD1	TRBJ1-2	TGTGCCACCAGTGACTCCACAGGGGAGCTAAAGGGCTACACCTTC	CATSDSTGELKGYTF
NA	TRBV12-3/TRBV12-4	NA	TRBJ2-1	TGTGCCAGCGAACTAGACTCCTACAATGAGCAGTTCTTC	CASELDSYNEQFF
NA	TRBV5-4	NA	TRBJ2-3	TGTGCCAGCAGTTTGGGTGGCACCTCCACAGATACGCAGTATTTT	CASSLGGTSTDTQYF
NA	TRBV4-1	NA	TRBJ2-1	TGCGCCAGCAGCCAAGATCAAGGGGGGGGACCCTACAATGAGCAGTTCTTC	CASSQDQGGGPYNEQFF
NA	TRBV6-5	NA	TRBJ1-1	TGTGCCAGCAGGCGGCGGGACGGTGAAGCTTTCTTT	CASRRRDGEAFF
NA	TRBV7-2	TRBD2	TRBJ2-3	TGTGCCAGCAGCTTCGGACTAGCGGGAGGGCCGGGAGATACGCAGTATTTT	CASSFGLAGGPGDTQYF
once	TRBV13	NA	TRBJ1-4	TGTGCCAGCAGCTTACGTCGAGGGAGGACTAATGAAAAACTGTTTTTT	CASSLRRGRTNEKLFF